These 22 T cell receptor beta chains originate from one sample sequenced in a study of T-cell memory formation after mild COVID-19. TCRdb reanalysed the 5' RACE reads using MiXCR and keeps one entry per CDR3 protein. The repertoire holds approximately 570,000 distinct CDR3 sequences, with approximately 19% as singletons. Sequenced input: PBMCs or a T cell subset sorted from them (not recorded which). These receptors all stem from an adult woman who had mild COVID-19 (a few samples of this study predate the infection). Cell type and time point are not known.

The table lists this clonotype with a few counts. The chain couples TRBV4-3 to TRBJ2-7; TRBD2 matches 10 bases. The germline V gene encodes CDR1 LGHNA and CDR2 YSLEER. The CDR3 has 16 residues. The V segment lost 1 base and the J segment 0 bases; nucleotides outside the gene matches: 3. CDR3: CASSQGLAGFSYEQYF. The CDR3 region has the DNA TGCGCCAGCAGCCAAGGACTAGCGGGTTTCTCCTACGAGCAGTACTTC.

V usage is TRBV20-1 and J usage is TRBJ1-2, with unresolved D. The CDR3 length is 13 residues. CDR1 is DFQATT, CDR2 SNEGSKA, per germline (reference sequence). Trimming removed 4 bases at V and 7 bases at J, with 16 bases between. CDR3 sequence: CSAIRGLKGGYTF. The CDR3 DNA sequence: TGCAGTGCTATTAGAGGGTTGAAGGGTGGCTACACCTTC.

This clonotype was observed a few times. The V and J genes are TRBV3-1 and TRBJ2-5; TRBD2 agrees at 9 bases. With 5 bases clipped from V and 5 bases from J, the junction kept 6 bases outside the gene matches. From germline, CDR1 is LGHDT and CDR2 YNNKEL (reference sequence). This CDR3 is 14 amino acids long. In DNA, the CDR3 is TGTGCCAGCAGCACGCGGGGGGGCCTGGAGACCCAGTACTTC. As protein: CASSTRGGLETQYF.

The J gene is TRBJ2-1, the V gene TRBV6-2 or TRBV6-3; D gene ambiguous. The V gene's germline CDR1 is MNHEY and CDR2 SVGEGT. The CDR3 is made up of 14 amino acids. V gave up 4 bases and J gave up 0 bases, with 7 bases separating them. Written as DNA, the CDR3 is TGTGCCAGCAGTTGGGCCCTCTCCTACAATGAGCAGTTCTTC. This translates into CASSWALSYNEQFF.

There are a few counts of this clonotype. The V gene is TRBV5-1, the J gene TRBJ1-1; unclear D gene. V gave up 5 bases and J gave up 5 bases, with 13 bases separating them. Germline V gene lookup returns CDR1 SGHRS and CDR2 YFSETQ. The CDR3 length is 13 residues. DNA of the CDR3: TGCGCCAGCAGACCCACCGTGGGTACTGAAGCTTTCTTT. Translating gives CASRPTVGTEAFF.

This clonotype was picked up a small number of times. The chain combines TRBV4-3 with TRBJ1-4; 7 bases fit TRBD1. This CDR3 comprises 17 residues. CDR1 is LGHNA and CDR2 is YSLEER in the germline V gene. Trimming at V came to 1 base and at J to 0 bases, leaving 5 bases not matched to a gene. DNA of the CDR3: TGCGCCAGCAGCCAAGCTAGGACAGGTACAACTAATGAAAAACTGTTTTTT. Residues: CASSQARTGTTNEKLFF.

The chain is built from TRBV9 and TRBJ2-1; TRBD2 matches 7 bases. Trimming cost V 6 bases and J 0 bases; bases outside gene matches: 9. The CDR3 spans 16 residues. Germline-derived CDR1 and CDR2 are SGDLS and YYNGEE. CDR3 bases: TGTGCCAGCATCGCCTTAGCGGGTGGCTCCTACAATGAGCAGTTCTTC. Protein: CASIALAGGSYNEQFF.

CDR3 in DNA: TGTGCCAGCAAGGTGGGCACTGAAGCTTTCTTT. The encoded protein is CASKVGTEAFF. The chain links TRBV6-5 to TRBJ1-1, with D uncertain. Germline V gene data show CDR1 as MNHEY and CDR2 as SVGAGI. Between the trimmed V and J ends, which lost 7 bases and 4 bases, there was a span of 7 bases. CDR3 length: 11 amino acids.

This clonotype was observed a handful of times. The V gene is TRBV24-1, the J gene TRBJ2-3, with D unclear. V lost 6 bases and J lost 5, with 11 bases in between. The germline V gene encodes CDR1 KGHDR and CDR2 SFDVKD. The CDR3 has 13 residues. CDR3 loop: CATSSPPRDTQYF. The CDR3 DNA sequence: TGTGCCACCAGTTCCCCCCCGCGAGATACGCAGTATTTT.

The chain uses TRBV6-2 or TRBV6-3 and TRBJ2-1; D is uncertain. Per germline, CDR1 MNHEY and CDR2 SVGEGT. Trimming cost V 6 bases and J 8 bases, with 8 bases left between them. The CDR3 sequence is 11 residues long. This CDR3 reads CASSNADEQFF. CDR3 DNA: TGTGCCAGCAGCAACGCCGATGAGCAGTTCTTC.

This clonotype was detected a few times. V is TRBV7-2 and J is TRBJ2-2; 12 bases align to TRBD1. Germline V gene lookup returns CDR1 SGHTA and CDR2 FQGNSA. The CDR3 is 15 amino acids. Losses at the gene ends were 8 bases for V and 6 bases for J; bases not matched to a gene: 7. The CDR3 nucleotides are TGTGCCAGCCTTGAGGGGACAGGGGGCGCCGGGGAGCTGTTTTTT. Translation: CASLEGTGGAGELFF.

This clonotype was detected only a few times. J is TRBJ1-2 and V is TRBV7-2; D is unresolved. The CDR3 loop spans 15 amino acids. The V end was cut by 0 bases, the J end by 0 bases, with 8 bases between. Looked up from germline, CDR1 is SGHTA and CDR2 is FQGNSA. CDR3 bases: TGTGCCAGCAGCTTAGCGATAAAGGCTAACTATGGCTACACCTTC. The encoded protein is CASSLAIKANYGYTF.

At least ten counts were recorded for this clonotype. The chain couples TRBV20-1 to TRBJ2-7; the match to TRBD2 covers 13 bases. V was clipped by 0 bases and J by 3 bases; unmatched bases: 5. The CDR3 spans 16 residues. Germline CDR1 and CDR2: DFQATT and SNEGSKA (reference sequence). The chain's CDR3 is CSARDLGTSGIYEQYF. CDR3 in DNA: TGCAGTGCTAGAGATCTGGGGACTAGCGGGATCTACGAGCAGTACTTC.

This clonotype has just a few counts. V and J are TRBV7-2 and TRBJ2-7; the match to TRBD2 covers 14 bases. V gave up 8 bases and J gave up 6 bases; unmatched junction bases: 3. The CDR3 covers 13 residues. In germline, CDR1 is SGHTA, CDR2 FQGNSA. The CDR3 is CASWTSGRTEQYF. CDR3 sequence (DNA): TGTGCCAGCTGGACTAGCGGGAGGACCGAGCAGTACTTC. Drawing the rest from reference TRBV7-2 and TRBJ2-7, the complete variable domain is GAGVSQSPSNKVTEKGKDVELRCDPISGHTALYWYRQSLGQGLEFLIYFQGNSAPDKSGLPSDRFSAERTGGSVSTLTIQRTQQEDSAVYLCASWTSGRTEQYFGPGTRLTVT.

The rearrangement links TRBV7-2 to TRBJ1-6, with a tentative D call TRBD1 (5 bases). CDR3 length equals 15 residues. V lost 5 bases and J lost 7, with 15 bases in between. Germline V gives CDR1 SGHTA, CDR2 FQGNSA. CDR3 nucleotides: TGTGCCAGCAGCACGGACATCCAAGGAAATTCACCCCTCCACTTT. The encoded protein is CASSTDIQGNSPLHF.

This clonotype came up a few times. The chain employs TRBV27 and TRBJ2-7; D may be TRBD2 (6 bases). V dropped 3 bases and J dropped 0 bases, with 21 bases sitting between them. The CDR3 is made up of 18 amino acids. Germline V gene sequence: CDR1 MNHEY, CDR2 SMNVEV (reference sequence). As DNA, the CDR3 is TGTGCCAGCAGTTTCGGACCGATCGGGACCGGGAGCTCCTACGAGCAGTACTTC. Translated: CASSFGPIGTGSSYEQYF.

This clonotype was seen only once. This sequence joins TRBV11-3 and TRBJ2-6, with TRBD1 as a possible D gene (6 bases). The V end was cut by 5 bases, the J end by 2 bases, with 19 bases between. The CDR3 loop spans 18 amino acids. Germline CDR1 reads SGHNT; CDR2 reads YENEEA. CDR3 region: CASSPNQGPGTGANVLTF. The CDR3 bases are TGTGCCAGCAGCCCAAACCAGGGGCCCGGGACTGGGGCCAACGTCCTGACTTTC.

V gene TRBV24-1 combines with J gene TRBJ2-7; 8 bases map to TRBD1. J gave up 2 bases and V 2 bases, and 4 bases lay outside the gene matches. Germline CDR1 and CDR2: KGHDR and SFDVKD. The CDR3 contains 15 residues. CDR3: CATSDSGQAAYEQYF. DNA of the CDR3: TGTGCCACCAGTGATTCGGGACAGGCGGCCTACGAGCAGTACTTC.

The chain has TRBV27 and TRBJ2-1; 7 nucleotides align to TRBD2. CDR3 length: 14 residues. Germline CDR1 MNHEY, CDR2 SMNVEV (reference sequence). V dropped 7 bases and J dropped 8; count of bases not matched to a gene: 11. Here the CDR3 reads CASTQVGGLYEQFF. The CDR3 coding sequence is TGTGCCAGCACCCAGGTGGGAGGGCTTTATGAGCAGTTCTTC.

The sample holds a few counts of this clonotype. This sequence joins TRBV19 and TRBJ2-1; D is undetermined. The CDR3 totals 12 residues. Germline CDR1 LNHDA, CDR2 SQIVND (reference sequence). V was trimmed by 7 bases and J by 7 bases, leaving 11 bases between them. This chain's CDR3 is CASKIGSNEQFF. In DNA form, the CDR3 reads TGTGCCAGTAAAATCGGATCTAATGAGCAGTTCTTC.

The chain recombines TRBV18 with TRBJ2-1; a weak D match, TRBD2 (6 bases). V shed 2 bases and J shed 5 bases, with 10 bases lying between them. The CDR3 consists of 14 residues. Per the germline V gene, CDR1 is KGHSH and CDR2 is LQKENI. In DNA form, the CDR3 reads TGTGCCAGCTCACCAGCGGGAATGGACAATGAGCAGTTCTTC. Encoded protein: CASSPAGMDNEQFF.

This clonotype was seen only a few times. V gene TRBV18 combines with J gene TRBJ2-5; D gene unclear. Germline values: CDR1 KGHSH, CDR2 LQKENI. The CDR3 extends over 14 amino acids. V lost 0 bases and J lost 2, with 7 bases in between. The chain's CDR3 is CASSPPQIQETQYF. The CDR3 DNA reads TGTGCCAGCTCACCACCCCAGATACAAGAGACCCAGTACTTC.